Listed below are T cell receptor beta chains from one sample, sequenced in a study of cytomegalovirus exposure and HLA in healthy donors. The table came from immunoSEQ multiplex PCR; TCRdb's copy has only in-frame clones and leaves some out. The table shows 270,000 or so clones, with approximately 90% occurring only once. Sample: PBMCs. The receptor set was obtained from a man in his forties or fifties in good health and CMV-seropositive. Each CDR3 is given with its conserved first and last residue. Fields, in order: CDR3 length, J gene, V gene, CDR3 protein.

cdr3_length: 13; j_call: TRBJ1-6; v_call: TRBV27; cdr3_aa: CASSLQTNSPLHF
cdr3_length: 14; j_call: TRBJ1-1; v_call: TRBV28; cdr3_aa: CASSFAARGTEAFF
cdr3_length: 17; j_call: TRBJ2-7; v_call: TRBV12-5; cdr3_aa: CASGLASGGEKPYEQYF
cdr3_length: 14; j_call: TRBJ2-7; v_call: TRBV4-1; cdr3_aa: CASSQGSLDYEQYF
cdr3_length: 17; j_call: TRBJ1-5; v_call: TRBV19; cdr3_aa: CASSVRPGQGIPQPQHF
cdr3_length: 21; j_call: TRBJ2-3; v_call: TRBV5-1; cdr3_aa: CASSLGPGLAGEYSSTDTQYF
cdr3_length: 16; j_call: TRBJ2-1; v_call: TRBV27; cdr3_aa: CASTPGMGANYNEQFF
cdr3_length: 17; j_call: TRBJ1-5; v_call: TRBV28; cdr3_aa: CASSLHLGTGVHQPQHF
cdr3_length: 16; j_call: TRBJ2-3; v_call: TRBV19; cdr3_aa: CASSISASGRTDTQYF
cdr3_length: 14; j_call: TRBJ1-6; v_call: TRBV28; cdr3_aa: CASRGVDNSSPLHF
cdr3_length: 12; j_call: TRBJ1-2; v_call: TRBV7-9; cdr3_aa: CASSFYSGGYTF
cdr3_length: 19; j_call: TRBJ1-3; v_call: TRBV9; cdr3_aa: CASSAPDLGQGAGGNTIYF
cdr3_length: 17; j_call: TRBJ2-2; v_call: TRBV19; cdr3_aa: CASSTRSARRGTGELFF
cdr3_length: 11; j_call: -; v_call: TRBV5-4; cdr3_aa: CASSSSSEQYF
cdr3_length: 17; j_call: TRBJ2-1; v_call: TRBV9; cdr3_aa: CASSARLAGGSYNEQFF
cdr3_length: 15; j_call: TRBJ2-7; v_call: TRBV5-1; cdr3_aa: CASSPLPRGGYEQYF
cdr3_length: 16; j_call: TRBJ2-2; v_call: TRBV7-9; cdr3_aa: CASSSPGFPRVGELFF
cdr3_length: 17; j_call: TRBJ2-7; v_call: TRBV28; cdr3_aa: CASSLVLSSGRNYEQYF
cdr3_length: 16; j_call: TRBJ1-5; v_call: TRBV18; cdr3_aa: CASSHGQGISNQPQHF
cdr3_length: 17; j_call: TRBJ1-3; v_call: TRBV7-9; cdr3_aa: CASSLATGTRRGNTIYF
cdr3_length: 13; j_call: TRBJ2-7; v_call: TRBV29-1; cdr3_aa: CSGYFTDSYEQYF
cdr3_length: 13; j_call: TRBJ2-7; v_call: TRBV27; cdr3_aa: CASSIGQLYEQYF
cdr3_length: 15; j_call: TRBJ1-1; v_call: TRBV7-8; cdr3_aa: CASSQREARTGEAFF
cdr3_length: 11; j_call: TRBJ1-4; v_call: TRBV28; cdr3_aa: CASSLREKLFF